This T cell receptor beta chain comes out of a study of graft-versus-host responses after intestinal transplantation. Background on the study: The whole recipient group had anti-thymocyte globulin induction followed by tacrolimus and steroids for roughly three years.

On this clone: Possible read error: a much larger clone is one base away.

The culture paired roughly 200,000 irradiated violet-dye-labeled stimulators with roughly 200,000 CFSE-labeled responders. Responder cells that were proliferating and CFSE-low, both CD3+CD4+ and CD3+CD8+, were sorted after the reaction. Some clones are missing from TCRdb's copy, which holds only in-frame ones; the method was immunoSEQ multiplex PCR. The table lists 7,000 or so clones, around a quarter of them singletons. Per germline, CDR1 ENHRY and CDR2 SYGVKD. The CDR3 runs 16 residues. Study-wide results and caveats: Patients with graft-donor T cell macrochimerism had high graft-versus-host to host-versus-graft clonal ratios in allografts. Circulating GvH clone levels at their peak were associated with HvG declines (early post-transplant).

Sequenced material: alloreactive CD8+ T cells from a mixed lymphocyte reaction culture, taken before transplantation. The subset: CFSE-low proliferating T cells sorted from approximately 6-day pre-transplant mixed lymphocyte reaction (GvH or HvG direction). The receptor comes from a human patient who was an organ donor for intestinal transplantation. This chain uses TRBV10-3 with TRBJ2-7; tentatively, D is TRBD2 (7 bases). The CDR3 DNA is TGTGCCAGCAGTGAGTGGGGGGGCTCCTACTCCTACGAGCAGTACTTC. Its translation is CASSEWGGSYSYEQYF.